This is a list of T cell receptor beta chains from one sample in a study of chemoradiotherapy in HPV16-positive cancers. This table comes from immunoSEQ multiplex PCR, and its TCRdb copy is limited to in-frame clones, with some not included. This sample has under 35,000 clones, with about 94% found just once. Sequenced here: blood, sampled from a patient who underwent chemoradiotherapy. These TCRs come from a human donor with HPV-associated anogenital cancer. Each CDR3 is given with its conserved first and last residue. Fields, in order: CDR3 protein, CDR3 DNA, V gene, J gene, clone size, D gene. The D gene is left open where the match is weak. A clone size is listed for some rows: how often the clone was seen (once, few, many), or a class if it is expanded.

CASSLAQAYSSGNTIYF	TGTGCCAGCAGCTTAGCGCAGGCCTACAGCTCTGGAAACACCATATATTTT	TRBV7-6	TRBJ1-3	.	.
CASSISGSSYNEQFF	TGTGCCAGTAGTATCAGCGGGAGCTCCTACAATGAGCAGTTCTTC	TRBV19	TRBJ2-1	once	TRBD2
CASSQGQGVRYNEQFF	TGTGCCAGCAGCCAAGGGCAGGGGGTCCGGTACAATGAGCAGTTCTTC	TRBV14	TRBJ2-1	.	TRBD1
CASSLRSYEQYF	TGTGCCAGCAGTTTAAGATCCTACGAGCAGTACTTC	TRBV28	TRBJ2-7	.	.
CASSPWTTHNEQFF	TGTGCCAGCAGCCCCTGGACTACTCACAATGAGCAGTTCTTC	TRBV14	TRBJ2-1	few	.
CASSSRTSGRAKNEQFF	TGTGCCAGCAGCTCCCGGACTAGCGGGAGGGCCAAGAATGAGCAGTTCTTC	TRBV7-8	TRBJ2-1	.	TRBD2
CASSTPSGGASGNTIYF	TGTGCCAGCAGTACCCCCTCCGGGGGCGCTTCCGGAAACACCATATATTTT	TRBV28	TRBJ1-3	.	.
CASSAVGSHTQYF	TGTGCCAGCAGCGCCGTCGGGAGCCATACGCAGTATTTT	TRBV9	TRBJ2-3	.	.
CASSPNAYEQYF	TGTGCCAGCAGCCCGAACGCCTACGAGCAGTACTTC	TRBV4-2	TRBJ2-7	.	.
CASSEMLAGVTGELFF	TGTGCCAGCAGTGAGATGTTAGCGGGAGTCACCGGGGAGCTGTTTTTT	TRBV6-4	TRBJ2-2	.	TRBD2
CATSRDRTVEYF	TGTGCCACCAGCAGAGATAGGACAGTTGAGTACTTC	TRBV15	TRBJ2-5	.	.
CASSPAGSGNTIYF	TGTGCCAGCTCACCTGCCGGGTCTGGAAACACCATATATTTT	TRBV18	TRBJ1-3	few	.
CASSRDRSLGYTF	TGCGCCAGCAGCCGGGACAGGTCATTGGGCTACACCTTC	TRBV5-1	TRBJ1-2	.	TRBD1
CASSVGDTGELFF	TGCGCCAGCAGCGTCGGAGACACCGGGGAGCTGTTTTTT	TRBV5-1	TRBJ2-2	.	.
CASSWPGQGEDTIYF	TGTGCCAGCAGCTGGCCGGGACAGGGGGAAGACACCATATATTTT	TRBV5-8	TRBJ1-3	.	TRBD1
CASSQVSGASYEQYF	TGCGCCAGCAGCCAAGTGAGCGGGGCCAGCTACGAGCAGTACTTC	TRBV4-3	TRBJ2-7	.	TRBD2
CASSPPVSAGEKLFF	TGTGCCAGCTCACCACCCGTTTCAGCAGGGGAAAAACTGTTTTTT	TRBV18	TRBJ1-4	.	.
CASSSRDVLAEQYF	TGTGCCAGCTCGAGCCGGGACGTGTTGGCCGAGCAGTACTTC	TRBV18	TRBJ2-7	once	.
CASSLQGGNTIYF	TGTGCCAGCAGCCTACAGGGAGGAAACACCATATATTTT	TRBV5-4	TRBJ1-3	once	.
CASRTPGSTEAFF	TGTGCCAGCAGGACCCCGGGGAGCACTGAAGCTTTCTTT	TRBV6-6	TRBJ1-1	.	.
CASSESGSRTEAFF	TGTGCCAGCAGTGAAAGTGGGTCGAGGACTGAAGCTTTCTTT	TRBV25-1	TRBJ1-1	.	.
CASSQDYGLVVSDTQYF	TGTGCCAGCAGCCAAGATTACGGACTAGTAGTATCAGATACGCAGTATTTT	TRBV4-2	TRBJ2-3	.	TRBD2
CASSPRGGGYEQYF	TGTGCCAGCTCACCCCGCGGGGGAGGTTACGAGCAGTACTTC	TRBV18	TRBJ2-7	.	TRBD2
CASSYGVRLWGNTEAFF	TGTGCCAGCAGCTATGGGGTCCGGCTCTGGGGGAACACTGAAGCTTTCTTT	TRBV7-8	TRBJ1-1	.	.
CASSSQGGLNTEAFF	TGTGCCAGCAGCTCCCAGGGTGGCTTGAACACTGAAGCTTTCTTT	TRBV7-3	TRBJ1-1	.	.
CASSLEGEQFF	TGTGCCAGCAGCTTGGAGGGTGAGCAGTTCTTC	TRBV7-9	TRBJ2-1	.	.
CASRADRAEKLFF	TGTGCCAGCAGGGCTGACAGGGCTGAAAAACTGTTTTTT	TRBV5-4	TRBJ1-4	.	TRBD1
CASSLAGLAGDSYEQYF	TGTGCCAGCAGCTTAGCCGGACTAGCGGGAGACTCCTACGAGCAGTACTTC	TRBV11-2	TRBJ2-7	.	TRBD2
CASSRGLAPTYEQYF	TGTGCCAGTAGTCGTGGACTAGCGCCAACCTACGAGCAGTACTTC	TRBV19	TRBJ2-7	.	TRBD2
CASSAGLAGTMYEQYF	TGTGCCAGCAGCGCGGGACTAGCGGGAACCATGTACGAGCAGTACTTC	TRBV7-9	TRBJ2-7	few	TRBD2
CASSALHGADQPQHF	TGTGCCAGCAGCGCACTACATGGGGCGGATCAGCCCCAGCATTTT	TRBV6-4	TRBJ1-5	.	.
CASSLALAGVETQYF	TGCGCCAGCAGCTTGGCGCTAGCGGGAGTAGAGACCCAGTACTTC	TRBV5-1	TRBJ2-5	.	TRBD2
CASSLGASADTQYF	TGTGCCAGCAGCTTAGGAGCTAGCGCGGATACGCAGTATTTT	TRBV11-3	TRBJ2-3	once	.
CSVRGQGGPDTQYF	TGCAGCGTTAGGGGACAGGGAGGGCCAGATACGCAGTATTTT	TRBV29-1	TRBJ2-3	.	TRBD1
CASSPSMENTEAFF	TGTGCCAGCTCACCATCCATGGAGAACACTGAAGCTTTCTTT	TRBV18	TRBJ1-1	.	.
CASSYNRQHGYTF	TGTGCCAGCAGTTATAACAGGCAACATGGCTACACCTTC	TRBV6-5	TRBJ1-2	.	.
CASSTNRGLYNSPLHF	TGTGCCAGCAGCACAAACCGGGGCCTGTATAATTCACCCCTCCACTTT	TRBV7-9	TRBJ1-6	.	.
CASSEQGRATQYF	TGTGCCAGCAGTGAACAGGGTCGAGCGACCCAGTACTTC	TRBV27	TRBJ2-5	.	.
CASNPPRTDKNIQYF	TGTGCCAGCAACCCCCCGCGGACAGACAAAAACATTCAGTACTTC	TRBV11-2	TRBJ2-4	.	.
CASVDPLHNQPQHF	TGTGCCAGCGTCGATCCATTGCACAATCAGCCCCAGCATTTT	TRBV6-5	TRBJ1-5	.	.
CASSRTAPHEQYF	TGTGCCAGCAGCCGCACAGCTCCCCACGAGCAGTACTTC	TRBV5-7	TRBJ2-7	.	.
CASSQIGAGDTQYF	TGTGCCAGCAGCCAAATAGGGGCGGGGGATACGCAGTATTTT	TRBV14	TRBJ2-3	.	.
CASSYPGALGREQYF	TGTGCCAGCAGCTACCCGGGGGCTCTTGGCCGCGAGCAGTACTTC	TRBV5-4	TRBJ2-7	.	.
CASSLAVRASGANVLTF	TGCGCCAGCAGCTTGGCCGTCAGGGCATCTGGGGCCAACGTCCTGACTTTC	TRBV5-1	TRBJ2-6	.	.
CAISVAGANHEQYF	TGTGCCATCAGTGTAGCGGGAGCCAACCACGAGCAGTACTTC	TRBV10-3	TRBJ2-7	once	TRBD2
CASSREIRYEQYF	TGTGCCAGCAGCAGGGAAATCCGCTACGAGCAGTACTTC	TRBV6-5	TRBJ2-7	.	.
CASSSGGSGTYEQYF	TGTGCCAGCAGTTCAGGGGGTAGCGGGACCTACGAGCAGTACTTC	TRBV6-1	TRBJ2-7	.	.
CAGRTGGTDTQYF	TGTGCCGGCAGGACAGGGGGCACAGATACGCAGTATTTT	TRBV28	TRBJ2-3	.	TRBD1
CASSVNGQVHEAFF	TGCGCCAGCAGTGTAAACGGACAGGTCCACGAAGCTTTCTTT	TRBV10-2	TRBJ1-1	.	TRBD1
CASSNSLAYEQYF	TGTGCCAGTAGTAACAGTCTTGCCTACGAGCAGTACTTC	TRBV19	TRBJ2-7	.	.
CASRTGTGGREQYF	TGTGCCAGCAGGACCGGGACAGGGGGCCGCGAGCAGTACTTC	TRBV6-5	TRBJ2-7	.	TRBD1
CATSPSDRAFSYEQYF	TGTGCCACCAGCCCCTCAGACCGGGCTTTCTCCTACGAGCAGTACTTC	TRBV15	TRBJ2-7	once	.
CSVVGGTYEQYF	TGCAGCGTTGTAGGCGGAACCTACGAGCAGTACTTC	TRBV29-1	TRBJ2-7	once	.
CASSVKLNEQFF	TGTGCCAGCAGCGTAAAACTCAACGAGCAGTTCTTC	TRBV9	TRBJ2-1	.	.
CASSFGREKNEQFF	TGTGCCAGCAGCTTCGGGCGGGAGAAGAATGAGCAGTTCTTC	TRBV7-3	TRBJ2-1	.	TRBD2
CASSMGDTYNEQFF	TGTGCCAGTAGTATGGGGGACACCTACAATGAGCAGTTCTTC	TRBV19	TRBJ2-1	.	.